This entry lists 29 T cell receptor beta chains sequenced from one sample in a study of OX40 agonist ivuxolimab in advanced cancers. The library was obtained by the immunoSEQ multiplex PCR assay. TCRdb mirrors the immuneACCESS table, restricted to in-frame sequences. Some clones are absent from its copies; in checked studies, under half trace to an unresolved V gene, and the reason for the others is unknown. A total of around 63,000 clones appear in this sample, around 89% of them only once. The ten largest make up about 10% of the sample. This specimen was CD4+ or CD8+ T cells sorted from blood, taken in a trial of the OX40 agonist ivuxolimab. The receptors derive from an adult with an advanced solid tumor such as melanoma, head and neck, liver or kidney cancer.

This clone has only a few counts. The J gene is TRBJ2-1, the V gene TRBV14; D is unclear. The CDR3 runs to 14 residues. Between the trimmed V and J ends, which lost 3 bases and 10 bases, there was a span of 16 bases. In germline, CDR1 is SGHDN, CDR2 FVKESK. The CDR3 DNA sequence: TGTGCCAGCAGCCATAGGCCCGGTCGGTCGGAGCAGTTCTTC. It is translated as CASSHRPGRSEQFF.

This chain uses TRBV28 with TRBJ1-2; D call uncertain. CDR1 and CDR2 (germline): MDHEN, SYDVKM. The ends were cut back, 6 bases at V and 3 bases at J, with 11 bases in the middle. This CDR3 is built from 13 residues. The DNA of the CDR3 is TGTGCCAGCAGCCAAGTAGGAGACTATGGCTACACCTTC. This gives the protein CASSQVGDYGYTF.

V gene TRBV19 combines with J gene TRBJ1-1; TRBD1 might be the D (6 bases). Germline-derived CDR1 and CDR2 are LNHDA and SQIVND (reference sequence). V lost 6 bases to trimming and J lost 0 bases, with 14 bases between them. The CDR3 extends over 15 amino acids. Written as DNA, the CDR3 is TGTGCCAGTAGCCTTAAGACAGGCCTGAACACTGAAGCTTTCTTT. It translates to CASSLKTGLNTEAFF.

This clone has just one count. The rearrangement joins TRBV4-1 to TRBJ2-7; tentatively, D is TRBD1 (5 bases). This CDR3 has 14 residues. V was shortened by 3 bases and J by 0 bases, with 9 bases between the two germline ends. Germline V gene data show CDR1 as MGHRA and CDR2 as YSYEKL. DNA for the CDR3: TGCGCCAGCAGCCAGACAGTTAACTCCTACGAGCAGTACTTC. This encodes CASSQTVNSYEQYF.

The chain links TRBV5-5 to TRBJ2-3; maybe TRBD2 (6 bases). V gave up 6 bases and J gave up 2 bases, with 19 bases separating them. The CDR3 runs to 16 residues. Germline CDR1 is SGHKS and CDR2 is YYEKEE (reference sequence). For the CDR3, the DNA is TGTGCCAGCAACATAGGGCGGGACGAGATCACAGATACGCAGTATTTT. It translates to CASNIGRDEITDTQYF.

The rearrangement joins TRBV6-5 to TRBJ2-7; 8 nucleotides match TRBD1. The CDR3 contains 15 residues. From germline, CDR1 is MNHEY and CDR2 SVGAGI. V was clipped by 4 bases and J by 3 bases; unmatched bases: 8. The CDR3 nucleotides read TGTGCCAGCAGTTTCACCGGGACAGGTTTCTACGAGCAGTACTTC. Protein product: CASSFTGTGFYEQYF.

This clone turned up a few times. This chain joins TRBV6-4 and TRBJ2-3, with 8 bases matching TRBD2. This CDR3 region has 15 residues. After removal of 3 bases from V and 0 bases from J, the junction contained 2 bases not matched to a gene. Germline V gene sequence: CDR1 MRHNA, CDR2 SNTAGT. Here the CDR3 DNA reads TGTGCCAGCAGTGAGGTAGCGGGAAGCACAGATACGCAGTATTTT. Translated: CASSEVAGSTDTQYF.

The chain links TRBV2 to TRBJ2-7; 9 positions match TRBD2. Per the germline V gene, CDR1 is SNHLY and CDR2 is FYNNEI. CDR3 length: 14 amino acids. Losses at the gene ends were 8 bases for V and 6 bases for J; bases not matched to a gene: 11. CDR3 nucleotide sequence: TGTGCCAGCCTGGGCGAGCGGGGGGTAGGCGAGCAGTACTTC. Translating it yields CASLGERGVGEQYF.

This clone was picked up a small number of times. A read error may account for a junction end that differs from germline. The rearrangement links TRBV7-7 to TRBJ2-2, with D uncertain. In germline, CDR1 is SSHAT, CDR2 FNYEAQ (reference sequence). CDR3 length: 14 amino acids. CDR3 DNA: TGTGCTAGCAGCGAGGACCCGAACACCGGGGAGCTGTTTTTT. This codes for CASSEDPNTGELFF.

The chain couples TRBV28 to TRBJ1-5; 9 nucleotides agree with TRBD1. This CDR3 comprises 15 residues. Losses at the gene ends were 6 bases for V and 4 bases for J; bases not matched to a gene: 7. The germline V gene has CDR1 MDHEN and CDR2 SYDVKM. The CDR3 nucleotides are TGTGCCAGCAGGCCTACGGGACAGGGAAATCAGCCCCAGCATTTT. It is translated as CASRPTGQGNQPQHF.

The chain has TRBV28 and TRBJ2-5; 7 positions agree with TRBD2. The last part of the DNA fits TRBJ2-7 better; the J call may be wrong. This CDR3 spans 15 amino acids. Germline V lookup: CDR1 MDHEN, CDR2 SYDVKM. The DNA for the CDR3 is TGTGCCAGCAGTTTTCTGGGGGAGGGCCTTTACGAGCAGTACTTC. Residues: CASSFLGEGLYEQYF.

The V call is TRBV6-1, the J call TRBJ2-7, with a tentative D call TRBD2 (7 bases). Germline CDR1 and CDR2: MNHNS and SASEGT. Trimming took off 1 base at V and 4 bases at J, with 23 bases between the two ends. The CDR3 runs 18 residues. Here the CDR3 DNA reads TGTGCCAGCAGTGAAGGACGGGGAGGGGGAGCGGGGAATTACGAGCAGTACTTC. Its protein product is CASSEGRGGGAGNYEQYF.

This clone turned up a few times. V is TRBV28 and J is TRBJ1-1; possible D gene TRBD1, 6 bases. Germline loops: CDR1 MDHEN, CDR2 SYDVKM. Trimming stripped 1 base from V and 11 bases from J, with 23 bases between. The CDR3 covers 16 residues. This CDR3 is CASSLLYRARSKGAFF. The CDR3 bases are TGTGCCAGCAGTTTATTGTACAGGGCGCGTTCCAAGGGGGCTTTCTTT. The full variable domain, in which reference TRBV28 and TRBJ1-1 provide the parts outside the CDR3, is DVKVTQSSRYLVKRTGEKVFLECVQDMDHENMFWYRQDPGLGLRLIYFSYDVKMKEKGDIPEGYSVSREKKERFSLILESASTNQTSMYLCASSLLYRARSKGAFFGQGTRLTVV.

The chain couples TRBV6-1 to TRBJ1-1; 11 bases fit TRBD1. The germline V gene encodes CDR1 MNHNS and CDR2 SASEGT. The CDR3 is made up of 16 amino acids. V trimming: 4 bases; J trimming: 11 bases; junction bases outside the gene matches: 15. The CDR3 region is CASSAIWTGGSHKAFF. The CDR3 region has the DNA TGTGCCAGCAGTGCAATTTGGACAGGGGGCAGTCATAAGGCTTTCTTT.

The chain combines TRBV6-6 with TRBJ1-5; D not certain. Germline V CDR1 and CDR2: MNHNY, SVGAGI (reference sequence). The V and J ends lost 2 bases and 0 bases respectively, with 8 bases between them. The CDR3 loop spans 15 amino acids. The CDR3 DNA is TGTGCCAGCAGTTACAGACGGGATAGCAATCAGCCCCAGCATTTT. Translated, it gives CASSYRRDSNQPQHF.

The chain employs TRBV2 and TRBJ1-2; a weak D match, TRBD1 (6 bases). The CDR3 covers 13 residues. V was trimmed by 6 bases and J by 4 bases, leaving 12 bases between them. CDR1 SNHLY and CDR2 FYNNEI come from the germline V gene. CDR3 sequence reads: CASRADSSYGYTF. Written as DNA, the CDR3 is TGTGCCAGCAGGGCGGACAGTTCCTATGGCTACACCTTC.

This chain connects TRBV28 to TRBJ1-2, with 8 bases aligning to TRBD1. Germline values: CDR1 MDHEN, CDR2 SYDVKM. J lost 14 bases, V lost 6 bases, and 8 bases had no gene match. This CDR3 is 11 amino acids long. The chain's CDR3 is CASSPRTGRTF. The CDR3 nucleotides are TGTGCCAGCAGCCCAAGGACAGGGCGTACCTTC.

This chain connects TRBV28 to TRBJ1-6; D is unclear. V lost 9 bases and J lost 3, with 9 bases in between. From germline, CDR1 is MDHEN and CDR2 SYDVKM. This CDR3 is built from 13 residues. The CDR3 loop reads CASRDFYNSPLHF. CDR3 DNA: TGTGCCAGTCGGGATTTCTATAATTCACCCCTCCACTTT.

The sample holds one count of this clone. The chain combines TRBV7-9 with TRBJ2-7; a weak D match, TRBD1 (6 bases). Trimming stripped 5 bases from V and 3 bases from J, with 23 bases between. This CDR3 has 17 residues. The germline CDR1 and CDR2 sequences are SEHNR and FQNEAQ (reference sequence). The CDR3 DNA sequence: TGTGCCAGCAGCCACCCCGATAGGTGGGGGCTTGTCTACGAGCAGTACTTC. As protein: CASSHPDRWGLVYEQYF. Supplemented by reference TRBV7-9 and TRBJ2-7, the full variable domain reads DTGVSQNPRHKITKRGQNVTFRCDPISEHNRLYWYRQTLGQGPEFLTYFQNEAQLEKSRLLSDRFSAERPKGSFSTLEIQRTEQGDSAMYLCASSHPDRWGLVYEQYFGPGTRLTVT.

A remark on this clone: Other DNA sequences in the same sample also yield this CDR3. This chain links TRBV5-1 with TRBJ1-2, with 10 bases lining up with TRBD1. After removal of 4 bases from V and 8 bases from J, the junction contained 5 bases not matched to a gene. CDR1 and CDR2 from the germline V gene are SGHRS and YFSETQ. The CDR3 runs 13 residues. The chain's CDR3 is CASSLGDRGGYTF. In nucleotides, the CDR3 is TGCGCCAGCAGCCTAGGGGACAGGGGAGGCTACACCTTC. The whole variable domain, filled in from reference TRBV5-1 and TRBJ1-2, reads KAGVTQTPRYLIKTRGQQVTLSCSPISGHRSVSWYQQTPGQGLQFLFEYFSETQRNKGNFPGRFSGRQFSNSRSEMNVSTLELGDSALYLCASSLGDRGGYTFGSGTRLTVV.

V usage is TRBV2 and J usage is TRBJ1-1, with D unclear. CDR1 is SNHLY and CDR2 is FYNNEI in the germline V gene. The CDR3 length is 13 residues. V was clipped by 2 bases and J by 1 base, with 5 bases between them. Here the CDR3 reads CASSERENTEAFF. The CDR3, as DNA: TGTGCCAGCAGTGAACGGGAGAACACTGAAGCTTTCTTT.

This clone was recorded once. The V and J genes are TRBV18 and TRBJ2-5; TRBD2 matches 7 bases. The CDR3 is 15 residues long. CDR1 is KGHSH, CDR2 LQKENI, per germline. Germline trimming cut 3 bases from V and 2 bases from J; bases unmatched to any gene: 6. Here the CDR3 reads CASSPTPSGQETQYF. As DNA, the CDR3 is TGTGCCAGCTCACCGACTCCTAGCGGACAAGAGACCCAGTACTTC.

The chain joins TRBV2 to TRBJ2-3, with 10 bases matching TRBD2. Trimming removed 4 bases from V and 1 base from J; junction bases left unmatched: 2. Germline V gene lookup returns CDR1 SNHLY and CDR2 FYNNEI. The CDR3 totals 15 residues. CDR3 residues: CASSAGTSGTDTQYF. The CDR3 coding sequence is TGTGCCAGCAGTGCCGGGACTAGCGGCACAGATACGCAGTATTTT.

This chain links TRBV5-1 with TRBJ1-1; TRBD1 aligns across 8 bases. Germline-derived CDR1 and CDR2 are SGHRS and YFSETQ. Unmatched junction bases numbered 3, after V lost 4 bases and J lost 1 base. This CDR3 spans 14 amino acids. CDR3 nucleotide sequence: TGCGCCAGCAGCCCGACAGGGGCGAACACTGAAGCTTTCTTT. Protein product: CASSPTGANTEAFF.

The V call is TRBV4-1, the J call TRBJ1-1, with 9 bases identical to TRBD1. This CDR3 has 14 amino acids. From germline, CDR1 is MGHRA and CDR2 YSYEKL. V trimming: 6 bases; J trimming: 1 base; junction bases outside the gene matches: 3. The CDR3 DNA reads as TGCGCCAGCAGTCGGGGACAGGGGAACACTGAAGCTTTCTTT. It translates to CASSRGQGNTEAFF.

The chain has TRBV5-1 and TRBJ1-1, with D possibly TRBD1 on 6 matching bases. The CDR3 covers 15 residues. V shed 0 bases and J shed 0 bases, with 9 bases lying between them. Germline V gene lookup returns CDR1 SGHRS and CDR2 YFSETQ. CDR3 loop: CASSLATGLNTEAFF. The CDR3 bases are TGCGCCAGCAGCTTGGCAACAGGGCTGAACACTGAAGCTTTCTTT.

V is TRBV5-4 and J is TRBJ1-5; TRBD1 aligns across 8 bases. V lost 4 bases and J lost 3; bases outside the gene matches: 9. The CDR3 loop spans 16 amino acids. Germline V gene sequence: CDR1 SGHNT, CDR2 YYREEE (reference sequence). CDR3 in DNA: TGTGCCAGCAGCCAAGATCGGGGACAGGCCAATCAGCCCCAGCATTTT. The encoded protein is CASSQDRGQANQPQHF. Variable domain in full (rest from reference TRBV5-4 and TRBJ1-5): ETGVTQSPTHLIKTRGQQVTLRCSSQSGHNTVSWYQQALGQGPQFIFQYYREEENGRGNFPPRFSGLQFPNYSSELNVNALELDDSALYLCASSQDRGQANQPQHFGDGTRLSIL.

This clone occurred once. The chain uses TRBV7-2 and TRBJ2-3; D call uncertain. CDR1 is SGHTA and CDR2 is FQGNSA in the germline V gene. There are 14 residues in the CDR3. Between the trimmed V and J ends, which lost 1 base and 2 bases, there was a span of 7 bases. The CDR3 bases are TGTGCCAGCAGCTTAGGGTCTCTCACAGATACGCAGTATTTT. Translated, it gives CASSLGSLTDTQYF.

The chain couples TRBV19 to TRBJ2-1; TRBD1 matches at 9 bases. Per the germline V gene, CDR1 is LNHDA and CDR2 is SQIVND (reference sequence). Losses at the gene ends were 4 bases for V and 10 bases for J; bases not matched to a gene: 11. CDR3 size: 15 residues. CDR3 coding DNA: TGTGCCAGTAGTACCGTGGGACAGGGTGGTGGGGAGCAGTTCTTC. Translating gives CASSTVGQGGGEQFF. Combining the CDR3 with reference TRBV19 and TRBJ2-1 gives the whole variable domain DGGITQSPKYLFRKEGQNVTLSCEQNLNHDAMYWYRQDPGQGLRLIYYSQIVNDFQKGDIAEGYSVSREKKESFPLTVTSAQKNPTAFYLCASSTVGQGGGEQFFGPGTRLTVL.